This T cell receptor (beta chain) was documented in a study of CD8+ T cells in alopecia areata. Study conclusions and caveats: Possibly because of HLA-related factors, TCR sharing was less clear across patients than in mice. In lesional scalp, particularly from alopecia totalis/universalis, clonality was higher than in normal scalp.

Alopecia areata patients had lesional scalp punch biopsies and peripheral blood taken from them. Isolation of CD4+ and CD8+ T cells from PBMCs was achieved by sorting. Note on this clone: What it recognizes is unknown.

cDNA prepared by RNA extraction and subsequent reverse transcription served as the template for sequencing. Sequencing was performed with immunoSEQ multiplex PCR; in TCRdb, only in-frame clones are kept and a portion is missing. The top ten clones hold less than 50% of a sample with fewer than 40,000 clones, 55% of them seen once. Trimming cost V 4 bases and J 2 bases, with 6 bases left between them. CDR1 is SQVTM, CDR2 ANQGSEA, per germline. The CDR3 is 12 residues long. The receptor's source is a human donor with alopecia areata. The specimen sequenced was NKG2D-high CD8+ T cells sorted from blood. The rearrangement links TRBV29-1 to TRBJ1-3; tentative D call: TRBD1 (6 bases). CDR3 sequence reads: CSVGQAGNTIYF. Written as DNA, the CDR3 is TGCAGCGTTGGACAGGCTGGAAACACCATATATTTT.